This TCR beta chain was recovered during a study of preoperative IRX-2 immunotherapy in early breast cancer. Stated treatment: preoperative locoregional IRX-2 cytokine immunotherapy. This phase Ib study tested locoregional IRX-2 cytokine immunotherapy given before surgery. This clone was seen just once. Data came from immunoSEQ multiplex PCR; TCRdb stores just in-frame clones and leaves some out. The sample has roughly 99,000 clones, 70% to 90% seen once; the top ten hold around 2%. The clonotype originates from a human donor with breast cancer. This sample comprised tumor tissue, obtained after IRX-2 immunotherapy.

CDR3 in DNA: TGTGCCAGCAATCCCCCGACTTCCGCGGGCCAGCCCCAGCATTTT. The encoded protein is CASNPPTSAGQPQHF. This chain links TRBV28 with TRBJ1-5, with no clear D. This CDR3 spans 15 amino acids. Trimming left V 7 bases short and J 7 bases short, with 20 bases between. Germline V CDR1 and CDR2: MDHEN, SYDVKM.